Presented here are 5 T cell receptor beta chains from one specimen sequenced in a study of blood T cells in healthy people across ages. A J-beta primer mix and a sample-barcoded 5' primer were used in a second PCR of roughly 6 to 11 cycles. One entry per CDR3 protein results from TCRdb running MiXCR on the 5' RACE reads. The sample carries 730,000 or so distinct CDR3 sequences, around 41% recorded once. The sample comprised blood. The receptors here all came from an elderly man in good health.

This clonotype occurred a few times. The gene calls are TRBV20-1 and TRBJ2-1; D remains ambiguous. V dropped 0 bases and J dropped 6 bases, with 6 bases sitting between them. Looked up from germline, CDR1 is DFQATT and CDR2 is SNEGSKA (reference sequence). This CDR3 is 12 amino acids long. CDR3 region: CSAREPPNEQFF. CDR3 nucleotides: TGCAGTGCTAGAGAACCCCCCAATGAGCAGTTCTTC.

This chain uses TRBV5-1 with TRBJ2-3; 8 bases map to TRBD1. The CDR3 contains 13 residues. Per the germline V gene, CDR1 is SGHRS and CDR2 is YFSETQ. V dropped 7 bases and J dropped 3; count of bases not matched to a gene: 4. The CDR3 loop reads CASQGARTDTQYF. In DNA, the CDR3 is TGCGCCAGCCAGGGGGCACGGACAGATACGCAGTATTTT.

The table lists this clonotype with a few counts. A much larger clone differs by one base, so this may be a read error. The rearrangement links TRBV4-3 to TRBJ2-7; 7 bases fit TRBD2. Judging by the DNA end, TRBJ2-5 fits better; the J call may be wrong. The length of the CDR3 is 15 residues. Per germline, CDR1 LGHNA and CDR2 YSLEER. In nucleotides, the CDR3 is TGCGTCAGCAGCTACACTTTAGGACTAGGAGAGACCCAGTACTTC. As protein: CVSSYTLGLGETQYF.

V and J are TRBV5-4 and TRBJ2-1, with D perhaps matching TRBD1 (6 bases). V was cut by 0 bases and J by 8 bases, with 9 bases left in between. The germline V gene has CDR1 SGHNT and CDR2 YYREEE (reference sequence). The CDR3 has 13 amino acids. The CDR3 loop is CASSLDGGDEQFF. The CDR3 coding sequence is TGTGCCAGCAGCTTGGATGGGGGCGATGAGCAGTTCTTC.

The rearrangement links TRBV2 to TRBJ1-5, with 7 bases fitting TRBD1. V lost 11 bases to trimming and J lost 0 bases; unmatched junction nucleotides: 7. The CDR3 length is 14 residues. Looked up from germline, CDR1 is SNHLY and CDR2 is FYNNEI. This chain's CDR3 is CASRQGYSNQPQHF. CDR3 nucleotides: TGTGCCTCCCGACAGGGCTATAGCAATCAGCCCCAGCATTTT.